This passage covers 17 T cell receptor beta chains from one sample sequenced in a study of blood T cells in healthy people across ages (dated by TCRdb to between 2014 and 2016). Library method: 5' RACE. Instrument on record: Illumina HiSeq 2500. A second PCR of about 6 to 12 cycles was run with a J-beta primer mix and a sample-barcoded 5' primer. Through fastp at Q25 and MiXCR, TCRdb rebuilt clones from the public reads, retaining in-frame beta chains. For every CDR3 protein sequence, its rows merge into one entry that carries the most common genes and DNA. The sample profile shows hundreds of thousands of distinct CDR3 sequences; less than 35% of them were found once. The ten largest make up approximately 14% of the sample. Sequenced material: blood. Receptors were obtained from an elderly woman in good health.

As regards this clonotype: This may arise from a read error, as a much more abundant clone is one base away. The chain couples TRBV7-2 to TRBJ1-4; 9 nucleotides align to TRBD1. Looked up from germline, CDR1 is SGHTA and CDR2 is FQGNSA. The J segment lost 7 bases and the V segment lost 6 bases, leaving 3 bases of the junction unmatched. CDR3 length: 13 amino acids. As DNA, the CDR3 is TGTGCCAGCAGGACAGGGGGTGGTGAAAAACTGTTTTTT. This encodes CASRTGGGEKLFF.

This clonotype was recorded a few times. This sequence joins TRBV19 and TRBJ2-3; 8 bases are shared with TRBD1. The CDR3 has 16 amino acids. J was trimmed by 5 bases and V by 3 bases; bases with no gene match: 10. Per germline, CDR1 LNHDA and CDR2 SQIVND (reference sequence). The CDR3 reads CASSMSLQGEGDTQYF. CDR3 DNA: TGTGCCAGTAGTATGTCGTTACAGGGGGAAGGAGATACGCAGTATTTT.

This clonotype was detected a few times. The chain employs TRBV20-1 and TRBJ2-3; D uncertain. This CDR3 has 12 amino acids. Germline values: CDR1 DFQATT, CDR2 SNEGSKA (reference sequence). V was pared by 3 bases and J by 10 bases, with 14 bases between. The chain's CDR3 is CSASGTHGAQYF. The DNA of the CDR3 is TGCAGTGCTAGTGGCACCCATGGTGCGCAGTATTTT.

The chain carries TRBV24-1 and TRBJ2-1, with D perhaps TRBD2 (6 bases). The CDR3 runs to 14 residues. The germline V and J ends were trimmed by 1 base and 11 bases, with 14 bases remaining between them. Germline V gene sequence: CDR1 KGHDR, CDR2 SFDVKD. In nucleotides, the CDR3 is TGTGCCACCAGTGATTTAAAGGGCGGGGTGAAGCAGTTCTTC. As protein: CATSDLKGGVKQFF.

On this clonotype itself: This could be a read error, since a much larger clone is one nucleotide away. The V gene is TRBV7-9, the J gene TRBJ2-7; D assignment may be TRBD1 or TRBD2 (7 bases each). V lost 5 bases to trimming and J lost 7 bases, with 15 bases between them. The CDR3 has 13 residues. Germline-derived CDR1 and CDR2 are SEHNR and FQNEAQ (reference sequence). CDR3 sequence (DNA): TGTGCCAGCAGCCCCAACAGGGGAGGGGAGCAGTACTTC. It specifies CASSPNRGGEQYF.

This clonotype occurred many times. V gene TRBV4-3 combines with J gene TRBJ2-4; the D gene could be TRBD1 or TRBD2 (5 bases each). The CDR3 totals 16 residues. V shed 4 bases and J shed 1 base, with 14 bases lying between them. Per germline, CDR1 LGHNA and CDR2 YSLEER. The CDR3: CASSPGLGEAKNIQYF. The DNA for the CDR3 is TGCGCCAGCAGCCCCGGGCTAGGGGAGGCCAAAAACATTCAGTACTTC.

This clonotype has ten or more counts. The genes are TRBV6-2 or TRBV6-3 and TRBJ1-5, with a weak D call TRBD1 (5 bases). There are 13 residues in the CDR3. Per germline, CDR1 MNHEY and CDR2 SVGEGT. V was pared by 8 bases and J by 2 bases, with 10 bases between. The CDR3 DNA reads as TGTGCCAGCCGTGGGGCGGGCAATCAGCCCCAGCATTTT. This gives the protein CASRGAGNQPQHF.

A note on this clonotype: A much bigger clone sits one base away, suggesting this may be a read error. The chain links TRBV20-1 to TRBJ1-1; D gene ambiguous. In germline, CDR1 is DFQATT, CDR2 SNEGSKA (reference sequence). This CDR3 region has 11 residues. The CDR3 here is CSAGFSTETFF. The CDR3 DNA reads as TGCAGTGCTGGATTCAGCACTGAAACTTTCTTT.

The CDR3 is CASSFSAGYEQYF. The CDR3 DNA sequence: TGCGCCAGCAGCTTCTCCGCGGGGTACGAGCAGTACTTC. The chain couples TRBV5-1 to TRBJ2-7; the D gene is possibly TRBD2 (6 bases). Germline V lookup: CDR1 SGHRS, CDR2 YFSETQ. Trimming cost V 2 bases and J 4 bases, with 10 bases left between them. This CDR3 has 13 residues.

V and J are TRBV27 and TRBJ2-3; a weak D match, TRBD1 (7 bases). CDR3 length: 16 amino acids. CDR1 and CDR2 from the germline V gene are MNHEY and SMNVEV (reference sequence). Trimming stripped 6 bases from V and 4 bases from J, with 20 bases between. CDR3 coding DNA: TGTGCCAGCAGGCCTTTCGGGCAGGGGGAGGCAGATACGCAGTATTTT. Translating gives CASRPFGQGEADTQYF.

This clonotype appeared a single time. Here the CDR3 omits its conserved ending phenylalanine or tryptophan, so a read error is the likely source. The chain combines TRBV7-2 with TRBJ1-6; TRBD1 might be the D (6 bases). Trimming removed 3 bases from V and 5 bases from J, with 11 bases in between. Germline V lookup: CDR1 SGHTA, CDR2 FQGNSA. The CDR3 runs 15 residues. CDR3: CASSFLNRDNSPLHV. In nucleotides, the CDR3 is TGTGCCAGCAGCTTTTTGAACAGGGATAATTCACCCCTCCACGTT.

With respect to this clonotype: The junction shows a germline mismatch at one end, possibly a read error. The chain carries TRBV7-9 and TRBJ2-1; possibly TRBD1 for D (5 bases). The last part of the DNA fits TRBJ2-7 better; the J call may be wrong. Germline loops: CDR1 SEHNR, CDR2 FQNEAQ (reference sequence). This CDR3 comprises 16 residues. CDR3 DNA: TGCGCCAGCAGCTCGCCAGGGTTTACTCTCGACAATGAGCAGTACTTC. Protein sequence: CASSSPGFTLDNEQYF.

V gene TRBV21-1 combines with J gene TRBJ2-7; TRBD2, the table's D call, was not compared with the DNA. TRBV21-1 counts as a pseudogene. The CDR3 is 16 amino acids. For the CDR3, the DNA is TGTGCCAGCAGCAAAGGCGGAGGGCCTGGCTACAATGAGCAGTACGTC. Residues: CASSKGGGPGYNEQYV.

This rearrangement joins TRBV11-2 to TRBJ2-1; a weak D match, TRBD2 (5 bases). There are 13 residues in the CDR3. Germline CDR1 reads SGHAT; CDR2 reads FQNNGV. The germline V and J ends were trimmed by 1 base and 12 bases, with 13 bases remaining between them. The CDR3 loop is CASSLGTRGRQFF. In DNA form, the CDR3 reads TGTGCCAGCAGCTTAGGGACGAGAGGGCGGCAGTTCTTC.

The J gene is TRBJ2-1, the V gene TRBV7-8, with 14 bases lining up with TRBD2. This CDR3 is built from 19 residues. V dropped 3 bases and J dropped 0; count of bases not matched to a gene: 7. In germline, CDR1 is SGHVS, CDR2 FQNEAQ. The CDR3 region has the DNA TGTGCCAGCAGCTTGGGACTAGCGGGGGCCTTGAGCTCCTACAATGAGCAGTTCTTC. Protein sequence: CASSLGLAGALSSYNEQFF.

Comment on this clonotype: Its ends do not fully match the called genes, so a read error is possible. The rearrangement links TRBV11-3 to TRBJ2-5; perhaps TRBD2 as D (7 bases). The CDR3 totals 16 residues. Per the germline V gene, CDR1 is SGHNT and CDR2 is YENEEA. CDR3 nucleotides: TGTGCCAACAGCTTAGGTCCGGGGGGCTCGGGAAATGAGCAGTACTTC. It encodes CANSLGPGGSGNEQYF. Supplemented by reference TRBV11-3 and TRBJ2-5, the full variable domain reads EAGVVQSPRYKIIEKKQPVAFWCNPISGHNTLYWYLQNLGQGPELLIRYENEEAVDDSQLPKDRFSAERLKGVDSTLKIQPAELGDSAVYLCANSLGPGGSGNEQYFGPGTRLLVL.

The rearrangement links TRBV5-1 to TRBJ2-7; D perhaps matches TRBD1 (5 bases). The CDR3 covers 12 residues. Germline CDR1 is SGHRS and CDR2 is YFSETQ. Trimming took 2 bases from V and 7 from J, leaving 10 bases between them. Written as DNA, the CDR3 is TGCGCCAGCAGCTTTACAGGCAATGAGCAGTACTTC. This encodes CASSFTGNEQYF.